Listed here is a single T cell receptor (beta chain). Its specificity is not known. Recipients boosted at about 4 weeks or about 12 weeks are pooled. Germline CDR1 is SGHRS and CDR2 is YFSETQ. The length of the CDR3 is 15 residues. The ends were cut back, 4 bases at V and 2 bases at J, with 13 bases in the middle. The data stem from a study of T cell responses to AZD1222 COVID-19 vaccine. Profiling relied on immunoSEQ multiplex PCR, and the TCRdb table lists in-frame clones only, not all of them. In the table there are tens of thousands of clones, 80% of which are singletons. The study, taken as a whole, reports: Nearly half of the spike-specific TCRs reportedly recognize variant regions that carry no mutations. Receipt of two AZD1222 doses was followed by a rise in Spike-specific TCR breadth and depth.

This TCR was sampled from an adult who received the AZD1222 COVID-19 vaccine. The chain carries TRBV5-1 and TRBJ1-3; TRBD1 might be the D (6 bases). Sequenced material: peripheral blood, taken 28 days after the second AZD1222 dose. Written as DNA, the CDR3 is TGCGCCAGCAGCCGACTAACAGGGACTGGAAACACCATATATTTT. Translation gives CASSRLTGTGNTIYF.